The source of this T cell receptor beta chain is a study of blood T cells in healthy people across ages. Sample-barcoded 5' priming and a J-beta primer mix drove a second PCR of about 6 to 12 cycles. TCRdb recomputed calls from the 5' RACE reads with MiXCR, one row per CDR3 protein. The sample has 600,000 to 800,000 distinct CDR3 sequences; more than 45% are singletons. CDR1 is SGHRS and CDR2 is YFSETQ in the germline V gene. The CDR3 is 14 residues long. The ends were cut back, 2 bases at V and 5 bases at J, with 14 bases in the middle. As to this clonotype: This may come from a read error, since a much larger clone is one base off.

Sequenced sample: blood. This sequence was found in an elderly woman in good health. This chain connects TRBV5-1 to TRBJ2-7, with D unclear. The CDR3 loop is CASSLGSLSHEQYF. CDR3 sequence (DNA): TGCGCCAGCAGCTTAGGCAGTCTTTCCCACGAGCAGTACTTC.